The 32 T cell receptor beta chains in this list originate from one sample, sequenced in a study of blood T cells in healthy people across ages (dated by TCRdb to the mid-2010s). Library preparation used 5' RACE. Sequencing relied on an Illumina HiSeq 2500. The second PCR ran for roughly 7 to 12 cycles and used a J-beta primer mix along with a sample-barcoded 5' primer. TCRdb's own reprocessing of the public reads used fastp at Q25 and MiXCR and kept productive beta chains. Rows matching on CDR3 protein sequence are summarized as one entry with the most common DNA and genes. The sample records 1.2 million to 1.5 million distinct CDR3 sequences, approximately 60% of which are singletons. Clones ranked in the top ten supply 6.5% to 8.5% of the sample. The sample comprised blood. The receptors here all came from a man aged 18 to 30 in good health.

CDR3 region: CSARNRVDGYTF. In nucleotides, the CDR3 is TGCAGTGCTAGGAACAGGGTCGATGGCTACACCTTC. The chain carries TRBV20-1 and TRBJ1-2, with D possibly matching TRBD1 (6 bases). The V end was cut by 3 bases, the J end by 6 bases, with 11 bases between. Germline lookup yields CDR1 DFQATT and CDR2 SNEGSKA (reference sequence). CDR3 size: 12 residues.

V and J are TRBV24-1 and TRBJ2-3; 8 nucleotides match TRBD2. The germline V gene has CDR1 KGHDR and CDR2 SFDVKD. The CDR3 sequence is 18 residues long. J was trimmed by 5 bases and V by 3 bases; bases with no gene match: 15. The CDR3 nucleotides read TGTGCCACCAGTGATCCATCCGAGGGCGGGAGGCACCTAGATACGCAGTATTTT. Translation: CATSDPSEGGRHLDTQYF.

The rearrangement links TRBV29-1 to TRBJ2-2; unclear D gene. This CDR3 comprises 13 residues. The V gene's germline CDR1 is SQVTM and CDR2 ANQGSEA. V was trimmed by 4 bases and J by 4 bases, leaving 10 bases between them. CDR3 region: CSVGPATTGELFF. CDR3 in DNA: TGCAGCGTTGGGCCAGCGACCACCGGGGAGCTGTTTTTT.

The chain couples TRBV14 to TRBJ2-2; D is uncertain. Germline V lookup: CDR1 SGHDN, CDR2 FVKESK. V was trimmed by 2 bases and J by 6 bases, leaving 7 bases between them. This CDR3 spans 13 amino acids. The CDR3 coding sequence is TGTGCCAGCAGCCAATCGAAAGCCGGGGAGCTGTTTTTT. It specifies CASSQSKAGELFF.

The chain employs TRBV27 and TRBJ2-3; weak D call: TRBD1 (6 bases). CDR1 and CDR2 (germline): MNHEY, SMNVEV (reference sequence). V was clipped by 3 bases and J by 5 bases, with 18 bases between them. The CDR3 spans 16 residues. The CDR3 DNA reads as TGTGCCAGCAGTTTGGTACAGGGAGACGCCGGAGATACGCAGTATTTT. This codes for CASSLVQGDAGDTQYF.

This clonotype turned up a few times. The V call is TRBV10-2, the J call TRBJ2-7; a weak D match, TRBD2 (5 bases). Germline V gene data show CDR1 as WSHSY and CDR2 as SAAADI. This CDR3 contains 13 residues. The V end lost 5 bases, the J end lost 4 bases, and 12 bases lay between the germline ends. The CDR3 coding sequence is TGCGCCAGCAGTTCAGGACTGGAGTACGAGCAGTACTTC. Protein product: CASSSGLEYEQYF.

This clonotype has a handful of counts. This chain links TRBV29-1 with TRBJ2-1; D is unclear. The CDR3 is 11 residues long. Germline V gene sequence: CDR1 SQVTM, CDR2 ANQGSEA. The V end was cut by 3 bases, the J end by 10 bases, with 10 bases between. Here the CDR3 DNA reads TGCAGCGTTGAGGGGTCCTGGGAGCAGTTCTTC. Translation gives CSVEGSWEQFF.

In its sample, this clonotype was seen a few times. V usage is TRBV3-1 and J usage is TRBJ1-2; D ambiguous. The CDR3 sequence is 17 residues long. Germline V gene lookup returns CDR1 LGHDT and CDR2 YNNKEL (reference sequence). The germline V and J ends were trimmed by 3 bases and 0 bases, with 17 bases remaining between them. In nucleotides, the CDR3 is TGTGCCAGCAGCCAGGGTCTTTGGCTGGTTACTAACTATGGCTACACCTTC. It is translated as CASSQGLWLVTNYGYTF.

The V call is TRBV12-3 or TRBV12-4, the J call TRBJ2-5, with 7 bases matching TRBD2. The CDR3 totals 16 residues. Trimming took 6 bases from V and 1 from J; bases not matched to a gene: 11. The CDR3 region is CASRQYLGGSQETQYF. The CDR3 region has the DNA TGTGCCAGCAGACAATATCTCGGCGGGAGCCAAGAGACCCAGTACTTC.

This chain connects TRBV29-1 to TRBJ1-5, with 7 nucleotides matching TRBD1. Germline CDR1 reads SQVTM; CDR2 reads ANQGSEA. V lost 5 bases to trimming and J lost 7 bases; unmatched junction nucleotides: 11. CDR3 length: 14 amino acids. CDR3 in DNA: TGCAGCGTTATTATCAGAGGGGGCAGGCAGCCCCAGCATTTT. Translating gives CSVIIRGGRQPQHF.

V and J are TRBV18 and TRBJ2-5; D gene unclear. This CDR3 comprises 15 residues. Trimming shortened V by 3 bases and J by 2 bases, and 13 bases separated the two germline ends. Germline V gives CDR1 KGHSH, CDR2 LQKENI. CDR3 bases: TGTGCCAGCTCACCGCTCCCCTCGAGGCAAGAGACCCAGTACTTC. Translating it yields CASSPLPSRQETQYF.

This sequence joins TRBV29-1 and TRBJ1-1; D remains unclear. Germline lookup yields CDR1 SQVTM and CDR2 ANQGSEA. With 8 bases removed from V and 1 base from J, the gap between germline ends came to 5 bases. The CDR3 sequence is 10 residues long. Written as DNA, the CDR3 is TGCAGCTATAAGAACACTGAAGCTTTCTTT. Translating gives CSYKNTEAFF.

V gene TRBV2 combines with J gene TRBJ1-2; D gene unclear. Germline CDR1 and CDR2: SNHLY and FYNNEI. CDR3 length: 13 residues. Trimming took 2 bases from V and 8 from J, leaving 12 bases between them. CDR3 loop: CASSEFIGEGYTF. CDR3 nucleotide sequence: TGTGCCAGCAGTGAATTTATTGGGGAAGGCTACACCTTC.

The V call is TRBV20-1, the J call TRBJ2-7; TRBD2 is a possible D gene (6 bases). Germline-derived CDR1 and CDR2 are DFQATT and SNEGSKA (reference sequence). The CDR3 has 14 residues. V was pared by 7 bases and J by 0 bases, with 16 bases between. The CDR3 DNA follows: TGCAGTGTCGCGCCTAGCGTTTACTCCTACGAGCAGTACTTC. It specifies CSVAPSVYSYEQYF.

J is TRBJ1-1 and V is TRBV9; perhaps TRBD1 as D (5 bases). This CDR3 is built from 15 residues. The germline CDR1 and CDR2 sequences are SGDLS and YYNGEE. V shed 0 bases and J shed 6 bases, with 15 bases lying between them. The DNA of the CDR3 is TGTGCCAGCAGCGTAGGAGGGGTGGGGGTTGCTGAAGCTTTCTTT. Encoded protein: CASSVGGVGVAEAFF. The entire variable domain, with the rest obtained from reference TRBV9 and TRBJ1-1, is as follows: DSGVTQTPKHLITATGQRVTLRCSPRSGDLSVYWYQQSLDQGLQFLIQYYNGEERAKGNILERFSAQQFPDLHSELNLSSLELGDSALYFCASSVGGVGVAEAFFGQGTRLTVV.

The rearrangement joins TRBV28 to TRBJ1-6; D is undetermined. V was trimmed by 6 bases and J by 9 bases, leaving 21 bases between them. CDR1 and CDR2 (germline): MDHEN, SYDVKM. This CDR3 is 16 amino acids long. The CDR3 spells CASSPSGSVWGSPLHF. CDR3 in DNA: TGTGCCAGCAGCCCCAGCGGCTCGGTTTGGGGTTCACCCCTCCACTTT.

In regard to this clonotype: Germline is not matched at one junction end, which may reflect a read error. The CDR3 bases are TGTGCCACCGGCAGCAAGAGGACTAGCGGGAGTAATGAGCAGTTCTTC. Translating gives CATGSKRTSGSNEQFF. The rearrangement links TRBV15 to TRBJ2-1; 13 nucleotides line up with TRBD2. Germline V gives CDR1 LNHNV, CDR2 YYDKDF (reference sequence). There are 16 residues in the CDR3.

CDR3 DNA: TGTGCCATCAGTGATCCGCCCACCAGGGGAGGGACAGATACGCAGTATTTT. This sequence encodes CAISDPPTRGGTDTQYF. V and J are TRBV10-3 and TRBJ2-3; D may be TRBD2 (7 bases). CDR1 is ENHRY and CDR2 is SYGVKD in the germline V gene. Trimming shortened V by 3 bases and J by 3 bases, and 19 bases separated the two germline ends. The CDR3 has 17 residues.

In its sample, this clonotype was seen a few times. In nucleotides, the CDR3 is TGTGCCAGCAGCCAAGTAACCCGCACAGATACGCAGTATTTT. It translates to CASSQVTRTDTQYF. The chain combines TRBV4-2 with TRBJ2-3; D is uncertain. Per the germline V gene, CDR1 is LGHNA and CDR2 is YNFKEQ. CDR3 length: 14 residues. V gave up 1 base and J gave up 1 base, with 6 bases separating them.

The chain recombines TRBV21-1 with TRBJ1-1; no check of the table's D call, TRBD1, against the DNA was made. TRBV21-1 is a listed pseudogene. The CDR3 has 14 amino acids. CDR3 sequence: CARATGAGGTEAFF. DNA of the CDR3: TGTGCCAGGGCGACAGGGGCGGGAGGCACTGAAGCTTTCTTT.

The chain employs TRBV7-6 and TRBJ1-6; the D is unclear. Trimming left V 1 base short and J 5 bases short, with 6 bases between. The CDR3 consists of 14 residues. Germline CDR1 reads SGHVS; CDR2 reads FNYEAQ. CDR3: CASSLDYNNSPLHF. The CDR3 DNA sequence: TGTGCCAGCAGCTTAGATTATAATAATTCACCCCTCCACTTT.

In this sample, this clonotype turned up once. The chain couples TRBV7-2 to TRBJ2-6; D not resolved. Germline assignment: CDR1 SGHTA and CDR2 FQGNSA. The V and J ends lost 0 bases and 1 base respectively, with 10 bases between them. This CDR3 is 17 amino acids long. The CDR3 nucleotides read TGTGCCAGCAGCTTAGCGCTAATAGCTTCTGGGGCCAACGTCCTGACTTTC. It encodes CASSLALIASGANVLTF.

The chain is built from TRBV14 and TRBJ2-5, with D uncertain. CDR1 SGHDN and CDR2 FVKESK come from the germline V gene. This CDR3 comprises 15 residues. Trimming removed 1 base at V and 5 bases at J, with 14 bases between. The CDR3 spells CASSQVISRRETQYF. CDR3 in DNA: TGTGCCAGCAGCCAAGTTATCAGCAGAAGGGAGACCCAGTACTTC.

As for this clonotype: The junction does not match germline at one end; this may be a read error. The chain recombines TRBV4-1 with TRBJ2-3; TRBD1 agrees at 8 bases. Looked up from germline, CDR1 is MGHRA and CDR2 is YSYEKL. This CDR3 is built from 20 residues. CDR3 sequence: CASSQAAGGNRGWVTDTQYF. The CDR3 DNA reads TGTGCCAGCAGCCAAGCGGCAGGGGGCAATCGTGGTTGGGTGACAGATACGCAGTATTTT.

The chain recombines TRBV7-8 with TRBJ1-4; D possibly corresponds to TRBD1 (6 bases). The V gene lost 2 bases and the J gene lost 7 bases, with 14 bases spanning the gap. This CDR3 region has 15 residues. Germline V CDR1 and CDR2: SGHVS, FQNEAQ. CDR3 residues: CASSLPVGGGEKLFF. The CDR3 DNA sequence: TGTGCCAGCAGCTTACCCGTCGGGGGCGGTGAAAAACTGTTTTTT.

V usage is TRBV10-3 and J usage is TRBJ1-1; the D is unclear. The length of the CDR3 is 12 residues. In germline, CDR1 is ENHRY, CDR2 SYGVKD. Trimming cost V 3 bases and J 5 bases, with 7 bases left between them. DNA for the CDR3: TGTGCCATCAGTGAAGTAGAAACTGAAGCTTTCTTT. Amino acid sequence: CAISEVETEAFF.

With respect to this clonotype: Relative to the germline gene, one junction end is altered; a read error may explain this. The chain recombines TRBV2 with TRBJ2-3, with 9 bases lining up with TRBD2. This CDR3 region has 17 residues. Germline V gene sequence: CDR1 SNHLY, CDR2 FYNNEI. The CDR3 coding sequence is TGCGCCAGCAGGAGTGCTAGCGGGGCGTATTGGACAGATACGCAGTATTTT. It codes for CASRSASGAYWTDTQYF.

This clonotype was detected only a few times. DNA for the CDR3: TGCGCCAGCAGCCCGTCTCTACAGGGGGTCAAGTCCTACGAGCAGTACTTC. Encoded protein: CASSPSLQGVKSYEQYF. V is TRBV5-1 and J is TRBJ2-7, with 8 bases identical to TRBD1. The junction had 13 bases not matched to a gene; V was cut back by 4 bases and J by 1 base. This CDR3 comprises 17 residues. Germline assignment: CDR1 SGHRS and CDR2 YFSETQ.

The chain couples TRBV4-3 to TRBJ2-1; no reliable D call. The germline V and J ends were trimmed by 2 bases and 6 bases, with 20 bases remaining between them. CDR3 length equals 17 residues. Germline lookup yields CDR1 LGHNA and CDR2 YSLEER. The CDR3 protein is CASSQRSVGSFGNEQFF. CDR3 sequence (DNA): TGCGCCAGCAGCCAAAGATCGGTAGGCAGCTTTGGCAATGAGCAGTTCTTC.

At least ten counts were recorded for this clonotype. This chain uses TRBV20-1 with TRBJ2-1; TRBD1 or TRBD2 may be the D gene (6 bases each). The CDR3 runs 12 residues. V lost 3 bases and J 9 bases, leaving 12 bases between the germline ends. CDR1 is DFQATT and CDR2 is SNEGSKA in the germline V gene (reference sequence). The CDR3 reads CSARMRDIEQFF. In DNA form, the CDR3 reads TGCAGTGCTAGGATGCGGGACATTGAGCAGTTCTTC.

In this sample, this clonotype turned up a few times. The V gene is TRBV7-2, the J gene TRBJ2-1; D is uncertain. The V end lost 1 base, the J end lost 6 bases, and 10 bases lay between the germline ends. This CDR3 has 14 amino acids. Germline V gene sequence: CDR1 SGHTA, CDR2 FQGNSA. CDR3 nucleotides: TGTGCCAGCAGCTTAGTTGGGTTAAGCAATGAGCAGTTCTTC. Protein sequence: CASSLVGLSNEQFF. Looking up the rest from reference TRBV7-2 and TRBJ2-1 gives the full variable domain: GAGVSQSPSNKVTEKGKDVELRCDPISGHTALYWYRQSLGQGLEFLIYFQGNSAPDKSGLPSDRFSAERTGGSVSTLTIQRTQQEDSAVYLCASSLVGLSNEQFFGPGTRLTVL.

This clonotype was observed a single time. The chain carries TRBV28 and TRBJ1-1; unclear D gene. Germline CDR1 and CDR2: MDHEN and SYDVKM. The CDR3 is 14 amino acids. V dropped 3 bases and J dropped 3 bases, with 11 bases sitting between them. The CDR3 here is CASSFGLTDTEAFF. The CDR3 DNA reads TGTGCCAGCAGTTTTGGGTTGACGGACACTGAAGCTTTCTTT.